This T cell receptor (beta chain) was profiled in a study of blood T cell repertoires in COVID-19. As processed by the authors: Estimated nucleated cell counts came from reference gene primer amplification. Using immunoSEQ multiplex PCR, the repertoire was profiled, and TCRdb retains in-frame clones only, with some absent. Clone size and the V and J calls come from that table; the DNA yielded D and trimming. The sample carries some 96,000 clones, roughly 84% recorded once. The TCR was taken from a man aged 25 to 40 in a cohort sampled during active COVID-19. Sequencing was performed on peripheral blood.

Here the CDR3 reads CASSSTGTDYQPQHF. The CDR3 region has the DNA TGTGCCAGCAGCTCAACCGGGACAGACTATCAGCCCCAGCATTTT. This sequence joins TRBV5-6 and TRBJ1-5; 7 bases match TRBD1. The CDR3 extends over 15 amino acids. With V trimmed by 3 bases and J by 5 bases, 8 bases remained unmatched. CDR1 is SGHDT, CDR2 YYEEEE, per germline.